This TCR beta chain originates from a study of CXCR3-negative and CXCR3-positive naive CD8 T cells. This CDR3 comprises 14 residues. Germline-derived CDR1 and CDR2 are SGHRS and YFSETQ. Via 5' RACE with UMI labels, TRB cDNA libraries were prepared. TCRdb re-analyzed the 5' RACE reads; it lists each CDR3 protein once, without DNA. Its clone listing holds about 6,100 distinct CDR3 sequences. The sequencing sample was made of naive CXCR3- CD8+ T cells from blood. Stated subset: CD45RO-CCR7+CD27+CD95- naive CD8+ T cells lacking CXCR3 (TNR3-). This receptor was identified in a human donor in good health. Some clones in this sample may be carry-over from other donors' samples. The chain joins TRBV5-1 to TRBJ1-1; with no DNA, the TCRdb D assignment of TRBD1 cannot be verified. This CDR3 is CASSAGTVNTEAFF.